This TCR beta chain comes out of a study of shared clonotypes between healthy human individuals. Across the study: A donor's plate count was three for CD4 naive and three for CD4 memory; CD8 naive had two and CD8 memory one. Study results and caveats: Though the depth was large, rarefaction showed that sorted-subset sequencing was incomplete. The study generally estimated greater richness for naive than memory subsets. Owing to a small donor count, the genetic and exposure-history diversity represented was limited.

On this clone: Its antigen is as yet unknown.

Looked up from germline, CDR1 is SEHNR and CDR2 is FQNEAQ (reference sequence). The V end was cut by 6 bases, the J end by 7 bases, with 13 bases between. The length of the CDR3 is 13 residues. The table came from immunoSEQ multiplex PCR; TCRdb's copy has only in-frame clones and leaves some out. The sample has 2 million to 2.5 million clones; approximately 94% are singletons. What was sequenced was naive CD4+ T cells sorted from blood. This sample's subset: CD45RA+ positively selected. The rearrangement links TRBV7-9 to TRBJ1-5; a possible D gene is TRBD1 (5 bases). The source of this sequence is a man aged 18 to 30 in good health. CDR3 sequence reads: CASSTGPRQPQHF. The CDR3 DNA is TGTGCCAGCAGTACAGGTCCAAGGCAGCCCCAGCATTTT.